Each of the 2 T cell receptor beta chains below was sequenced from the same sample in a study of human T cells and chemical hapten exposure. Time point defined: patch test 1, 2 weeks after DPC sensitization. Documented treatment: therapeutic diphenylcyclopropenone sensitization with weekly scalp DPC. TCRdb reprocessed the RACE reads via MiXCR and lists one record per CDR3 protein. Of roughly 180,000 distinct CDR3 sequences listed, 20% to 25% were seen once; the top ten hold 6.7%. The sequencing used whole blood, collected in connection with sensitization to the hapten diphenylcyclopropenone (DPC). Receptor source: a woman between 45 and 60 years old with alopecia areata. Some clones in this sample may be carry-over from other donors' samples.

This chain links TRBV29-1 with TRBJ2-7; TRBD2 matches 8 bases. Per germline, CDR1 SQVTM and CDR2 ANQGSEA. J gave up 5 bases and V 7 bases, and 16 bases lay outside the gene matches. CDR3 length: 15 residues. The CDR3 region has the DNA TGCAGCGCCGGACAGAGTCTAGCGGGTTTAAACGAGCAGTACTTC. It translates to CSAGQSLAGLNEQYF.

The chain employs TRBV14 and TRBJ1-3, with D uncertain. V was clipped by 3 bases and J by 9 bases, with 12 bases between them. CDR1 and CDR2 (germline): SGHDN, FVKESK. This CDR3 region has 13 residues. As DNA, the CDR3 is TGTGCCAGCAGCCACGACCCAAAAAGCACCATATATTTT. Protein: CASSHDPKSTIYF.